This TCR beta chain was obtained from a study of blood T cells in healthy people across ages. Sample donors were healthy Caucasian individuals that came from Russia, aged roughly 6 to 95. The authors ran a second PCR of 7 to 11 cycles using a sample-barcoded 5' primer and a J-beta primer mix. TCRdb processed the 5' RACE reads anew with MiXCR; each CDR3 protein has one entry. The profile covers some 850,000 distinct CDR3 sequences, with around 24% appearing a single time and approximately 2.9% taken by the ten largest. The V end was cut by 1 base, the J end by 5 bases, with 11 bases between. CDR1 is SNHLY and CDR2 is FYNNEI in the germline V gene. This CDR3 is 14 amino acids long. In this sample, this clonotype turned up many times. The antigen is not known. The study, taken as a whole, reports: Long-lived donors carried more naive CD4+ cells and greater diversity than aged donors.

The sample was also linked to a second study, of T cells of mothers and their children.

The chain employs TRBV2 and TRBJ2-5, with unresolved D. Sequencing was carried out using blood. The sequence derives from a boy between 5 and 17 years old in good health. CDR3 nucleotide sequence: TGTGCCAGCAGTGAAGGATGGAGTGCCGAGACCCAGTACTTC. It codes for CASSEGWSAETQYF.